This T cell receptor (beta chain) is from a study of CD8 T cells in ankylosing spondylitis. General study results and limits: For ankylosing spondylitis blood, a TCR beta motif of under 10 highly homologous variants appeared characteristic.

On this clonotype itself: No antigen is known for it.

The CDR3 length is 16 residues. The germline CDR1 and CDR2 sequences are SGDLS and YYNGEE. V shed 0 bases and J 1 base; nucleotides not matched to a gene: 4. A quantitative 5'-RACE method, one with molecular barcodes, was used to make TCR beta libraries. TCRdb reprocessed the 5' RACE reads with MiXCR, giving one entry per CDR3 protein. The sample lists more than 250,000 distinct CDR3 sequences; 6.5% to 10% were seen once. V usage is TRBV9 and J usage is TRBJ2-1; 7 nucleotides align to TRBD2. The sequenced sample was blood, either unsorted or a sorted T cell fraction (not recorded which). The sequence came from a male donor with ankylosing spondylitis. The CDR3 is CASSVAGGRSYNEQFF. In DNA, the CDR3 is TGTGCCAGCAGCGTAGCCGGCGGGAGATCCTACAATGAGCAGTTCTTC.